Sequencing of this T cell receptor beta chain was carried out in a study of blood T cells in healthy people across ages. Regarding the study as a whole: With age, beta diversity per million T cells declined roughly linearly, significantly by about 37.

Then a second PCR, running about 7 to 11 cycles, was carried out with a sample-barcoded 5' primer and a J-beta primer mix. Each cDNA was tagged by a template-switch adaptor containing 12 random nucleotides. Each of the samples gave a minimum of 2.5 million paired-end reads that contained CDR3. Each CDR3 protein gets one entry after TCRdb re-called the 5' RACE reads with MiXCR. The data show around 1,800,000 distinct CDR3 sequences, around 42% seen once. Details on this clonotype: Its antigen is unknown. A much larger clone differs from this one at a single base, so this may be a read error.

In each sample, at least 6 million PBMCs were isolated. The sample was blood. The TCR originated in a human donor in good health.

This CDR3 reads CASSLQGTGAFF. CDR3 coding DNA: TGTGCCAGCAGTTTACAGGGAACTGGAGCTTTCTTT. The chain has TRBV12-3 or TRBV12-4 and TRBJ1-1; the D gene is possibly TRBD1 (5 bases). The CDR3 extends over 12 amino acids.